This T cell receptor (beta chain) originates from a study of response to subunit inactivated influenza vaccine. A few counts support this clonotype. Germline assignment: CDR1 SGHVS and CDR2 FQNEAQ. The ends were cut back, 6 bases at V and 0 bases at J, with 8 bases in the middle. The CDR3 is 14 amino acids. TCRdb fed the RT-PCR reads into MiXCR, producing one record per CDR3 protein. The table lists roughly 550,000 distinct CDR3 sequences, roughly a quarter of them singletons, with around 2.8% in the top ten. These records were also assigned to another study, of T cells expressing NK-cell markers. That source notes: UMI-tagged 5'RACE template switching yielded the TCR beta cDNA. Sorted CD3+CD56+NKG2C+, CD3+CD56+NKG2C- and CD3+CD56-NKG2C+ T cells provided the TCR beta repertoires. The eight sequenced donors comprised seven who were HCMV-seropositive and one who was seronegative. Of the CD8+ T cell pool in more than 5 donors, about 1.0-7.5% was accounted for by dominant NKG2C+ clonotypes. The study found these clonotypes also leading the CD3+CD56-NKG2C+ fraction in a handful of donors.

The starting material was CD4+ T cells sorted from PBMCs, obtained approximately 12 days after vaccination. The chain recombines TRBV7-8 with TRBJ2-2; a weak D match, TRBD2 (6 bases). The sequence was obtained from a man over 45 who received an inactivated influenza vaccine. Written as DNA, the CDR3 is TGTGCCAGCAGGCGGGATACGAACACCGGGGAGCTGTTTTTT. This encodes CASRRDTNTGELFF.